A single sample is the source of the 28 T cell receptor beta chains below, sequenced in a study of cytomegalovirus exposure and HLA in healthy donors (dated by TCRdb to 2015 to 2018). Library preparation used the immunoSEQ multiplex PCR assay. For the multiplex PCR, a mixture combining 60 forward primers for TCR Vbeta segments and 13 reverse primers for TCR Jbeta segments was used. TCRdb took this table from immuneACCESS and kept in-frame rearrangements with V and J called. Such tables lack part of the clones; where checked against another copy, unresolved V genes explain under half of the gap, and the rest is unexplained. Across this sample there are approximately 170,000 clones, with 85% seen only once. The biggest ten clones account for 1% of the sample. The sequencing sample was made of PBMCs. The receptors originated from a boy between 2 and 15 years old in good health and CMV-seronegative.

J is TRBJ2-3 and V is TRBV28; 7 nucleotides align to TRBD2. V lost 4 bases and J lost 0; bases outside the gene matches: 7. Germline CDR1 reads MDHEN; CDR2 reads SYDVKM. The CDR3 has 16 residues. This CDR3 reads CASSSPYSGSTDTQYF. CDR3 coding DNA: TGTGCCAGCAGTTCCCCGTATAGCGGGAGCACAGATACGCAGTATTTT.

The chain employs TRBV27 and TRBJ2-1, with 11 bases lining up with TRBD2. The germline gives CDR1 MNHEY, CDR2 SMNVEV (reference sequence). The CDR3 runs 14 residues. V gave up 5 bases and J gave up 3 bases; unmatched junction bases: 0. This CDR3 is CASSLAGGYNEQFF. The CDR3 nucleotides are TGTGCCAGCAGTCTAGCGGGGGGCTACAATGAGCAGTTCTTC.

The V gene is TRBV7-9, the J gene TRBJ2-7; D is possibly TRBD2 (5 bases). The CDR3 is 14 amino acids. Germline V gene sequence: CDR1 SEHNR, CDR2 FQNEAQ (reference sequence). The V and J ends lost 4 bases and 5 bases respectively, with 15 bases between them. The CDR3 spells CASSSDKSGDEQYV. The CDR3 DNA sequence: TGTGCCAGCAGCTCCGACAAAAGCGGCGACGAGCAGTACGTC.

The genes are TRBV21-1 and TRBJ1-1; the table's TRBD1 call for D was not verified on the DNA. TRBV21-1 is a recognized pseudogene. There are 13 residues in the CDR3. Written as DNA, the CDR3 is TGTGCCAGCACACAGGGGGAGAACACTGAAGCTTTCTTT. It encodes CASTQGENTEAFF.

This chain uses TRBV11-2 with TRBJ1-2, with 7 positions matching TRBD1. Unmatched junction bases numbered 11, after V lost 5 bases and J lost 8 bases. Germline CDR1 is SGHAT and CDR2 is FQNNGV. CDR3 size: 14 residues. CDR3 DNA sequence: TGTGCCAGCAGCCCCCGACAGGGACCGTTCGGCTACACCTTC. Translation gives CASSPRQGPFGYTF. Full variable domain (remainder filled in from reference TRBV11-2 and TRBJ1-2): EAGVAQSPRYKIIEKRQSVAFWCNPISGHATLYWYQQILGQGPKLLIQFQNNGVVDDSQLPKDRFSAERLKGVDSTLKIQPAKLEDSAVYLCASSPRQGPFGYTFGSGTRLTVV.

The V gene is TRBV30, the J gene TRBJ1-3; D is undetermined. Germline values: CDR1 GTSNPN, CDR2 SVGIG (reference sequence). Trimming pared 0 bases from V and 0 bases from J, leaving 18 bases between. This CDR3 is 18 amino acids long. CDR3 in amino acids: CAWSVRGGYAGSGNTIYF. CDR3 nucleotide sequence: TGTGCCTGGAGTGTACGGGGTGGGTACGCCGGCTCTGGAAACACCATATATTTT. Based on the CDR3 plus reference TRBV30 and TRBJ1-3, the full variable domain is SQTIHQWPATLVQPVGSPLSLECTVEGTSNPNLYWYRQAAGRGLQLLFYSVGIGQISSEVPQNLSASRPQDRQFILSSKKLLLSDSGFYLCAWSVRGGYAGSGNTIYFGEGSWLTVV.

The rearrangement links TRBV28 to TRBJ1-3; 9 nucleotides line up with TRBD1. CDR3 length: 16 amino acids. Trimming at V came to 8 bases and at J to 6 bases, leaving 14 bases not matched to a gene. CDR1 is MDHEN, CDR2 SYDVKM, per germline. CDR3 coding DNA: TGTGCCAGCTCGTATTCCGGGACAGGGTTTTTAAACACCATATATTTT. This encodes CASSYSGTGFLNTIYF.

The chain uses TRBV18 and TRBJ2-2; a possible D gene is TRBD1 (6 bases). The CDR3 has 15 amino acids. The germline V gene has CDR1 KGHSH and CDR2 LQKENI. Deletions cut 3 bases from V and 3 bases from J, with 11 bases between. This CDR3 reads CASSPKPGDTGELFF. The CDR3 DNA is TGTGCCAGCTCACCGAAACCAGGGGACACCGGGGAGCTGTTTTTT.

V usage is TRBV29-1 and J usage is TRBJ2-7; maybe TRBD2 (6 bases). Germline assignment: CDR1 SQVTM and CDR2 ANQGSEA. Trimming removed 4 bases at V and 1 base at J, with 17 bases between. The CDR3 loop spans 15 amino acids. The DNA of the CDR3 is TGCAGCGTTGCTCTAAGGGGACGGGGGTCCTACGAGCAGTACTTC. Translation: CSVALRGRGSYEQYF.

The V call is TRBV30, the J call TRBJ2-7, with unresolved D. Trimming pared 2 bases from V and 3 bases from J, leaving 14 bases between. Germline CDR1 and CDR2: GTSNPN and SVGIG (reference sequence). CDR3 length: 14 residues. CDR3 loop: CAWSPPGLNYEQYF. DNA of the CDR3: TGTGCCTGGAGTCCCCCGGGTTTAAACTACGAGCAGTACTTC.

CDR3 in amino acids: CSVEGGGTPSGNTIYF. The CDR3 DNA is TGCAGCGTTGAGGGGGGAGGAACCCCCTCTGGAAACACCATATATTTT. J is TRBJ1-3 and V is TRBV29-1; the D gene is possibly TRBD1 (5 bases). Trimming shortened V by 3 bases and J by 0 bases, and 15 bases separated the two germline ends. The CDR3 sequence is 16 residues long. Germline CDR1 SQVTM, CDR2 ANQGSEA. The full variable domain, completed using reference TRBV29-1 and TRBJ1-3, is SAVISQKPSRDICQRGTSLTIQCQVDSQVTMMFWYRQQPGQSLTLIATANQGSEATYESGFVIDKFPISRPNLTFSTLTVSNMSPEDSSIYLCSVEGGGTPSGNTIYFGEGSWLTVV.

This clone was recorded only once. The J gene is TRBJ2-7, the V gene TRBV15; D uncertain. This CDR3 is built from 12 residues. V lost 1 base and J lost 6, with 7 bases in between. Germline V CDR1 and CDR2: LNHNV, YYDKDF (reference sequence). CDR3 in amino acids: CATSRAQSEQYF. CDR3 sequence (DNA): TGTGCCACCAGCAGAGCGCAGTCCGAGCAGTACTTC.

This rearrangement joins TRBV6-1 to TRBJ2-7; 7 positions agree with TRBD1. The junction had 7 bases not matched to a gene; V was cut back by 2 bases and J by 3 bases. This CDR3 is built from 15 residues. Germline V lookup: CDR1 MNHNS, CDR2 SASEGT. The CDR3 is CASSESTGVYYEQYV. CDR3 bases: TGTGCCAGCAGTGAAAGTACAGGGGTCTACTACGAGCAGTACGTC.

V usage is TRBV4-1 and J usage is TRBJ2-5, with TRBD2 as a possible D gene (6 bases). There are 14 residues in the CDR3. In germline, CDR1 is MGHRA, CDR2 YSYEKL. Trimming took off 1 base at V and 3 bases at J, with 9 bases between the two ends. The CDR3 spells CASSQAPSEETQYF. In nucleotides, the CDR3 is TGCGCCAGCAGCCAAGCCCCTAGCGAAGAGACCCAGTACTTC.

This clone was counted a few times. The gene calls are TRBV5-4 and TRBJ1-1; D is perhaps TRBD1 (6 bases). Germline values: CDR1 SGHNT, CDR2 YYREEE (reference sequence). CDR3 length: 14 residues. Trimming took 4 bases from V and 0 from J, leaving 10 bases between them. The CDR3 coding sequence is TGTGCCAGCAGCACAGGGACCCTGAACACTGAAGCTTTCTTT. Its translation: CASSTGTLNTEAFF.

V gene TRBV5-4 combines with J gene TRBJ2-5; D call uncertain. Trimming took 4 bases from V and 5 from J, leaving 15 bases between them. CDR1 is SGHNT and CDR2 is YYREEE in the germline V gene (reference sequence). CDR3 length equals 14 residues. CDR3 sequence: CASSQDGQVETQYF. The CDR3 DNA is TGTGCCAGCAGCCAAGATGGGCAGGTTGAGACCCAGTACTTC.

The rearrangement links TRBV27 to TRBJ2-7, with D tentatively TRBD2 (6 bases). The CDR3 consists of 10 residues. Germline V gene sequence: CDR1 MNHEY, CDR2 SMNVEV (reference sequence). DNA of the CDR3: TGTGCTGGGGGGTCCTACGAGCAGTACGTC. As protein: CAGGSYEQYV.

This chain connects TRBV5-1 to TRBJ2-1; 14 nucleotides line up with TRBD2. CDR1 is SGHRS and CDR2 is YFSETQ in the germline V gene. This CDR3 is 17 amino acids long. V lost 4 bases and J lost 7; bases outside the gene matches: 10. The CDR3 region has the DNA TGCGCCAGCAGCAAATCGACTAGCGGGGGGGATAATAATGAGCAGTTCTTC. This sequence encodes CASSKSTSGGDNNEQFF.

V is TRBV28 and J is TRBJ2-3; 14 bases fit TRBD2. The CDR3 has 19 amino acids. Trimming took 1 base from V and 0 from J; bases not matched to a gene: 6. Per the germline V gene, CDR1 is MDHEN and CDR2 is SYDVKM. This CDR3 reads CASSLYPGLAGDSTDTQYF. The CDR3 DNA follows: TGTGCCAGCAGTTTATACCCGGGACTAGCGGGGGATAGCACAGATACGCAGTATTTT.

In the case of this clone: The same CDR3 arises from other DNA sequences in this sample as well. The chain is built from TRBV25-1 and TRBJ2-2, with 14 bases aligning to TRBD2. The V segment lost 3 bases and the J segment 5 bases; nucleotides outside the gene matches: 8. The CDR3 extends over 18 amino acids. Germline CDR1 and CDR2: MGHDK and SYGVNS. The CDR3, as DNA: TGTGCCAGCAGTGAGGGGGGACTAGCGGGAGTTGGAACCGGGGAGCTGTTTTTT. Encoded protein: CASSEGGLAGVGTGELFF.

The V call is TRBV9, the J call TRBJ2-5, with 8 bases that match TRBD1. With 2 bases clipped from V and 5 bases from J, the junction kept 8 bases outside the gene matches. Germline V CDR1 and CDR2: SGDLS, YYNGEE. The CDR3 covers 15 residues. The CDR3 loop is CASSVAQGAGETQYF. CDR3 in DNA: TGTGCCAGCAGCGTTGCGCAGGGGGCCGGCGAGACCCAGTACTTC.

The chain joins TRBV27 to TRBJ2-7; 7 bases agree with TRBD1. This CDR3 comprises 17 residues. Germline CDR1 and CDR2: MNHEY and SMNVEV (reference sequence). After removal of 5 bases from V and 1 base from J, the junction contained 14 bases not matched to a gene. The CDR3 nucleotides are TGTGCCAGCAGTCCCCGTAGGACAGGCCCCAGATCCTACGAGCAGTACTTC. Amino acids: CASSPRRTGPRSYEQYF.

The chain carries TRBV19 and TRBJ2-7; tentatively, D is TRBD1 (5 bases). V lost 5 bases and J 3 bases, leaving 11 bases between the germline ends. Germline CDR1 LNHDA, CDR2 SQIVND (reference sequence). The CDR3 sequence is 13 residues long. CDR3 nucleotide sequence: TGTGCCAGTAGTTTAACAGGAGTCTACGAGCAGTACTTC. It codes for CASSLTGVYEQYF. The whole variable domain, remainder taken from reference TRBV19 and TRBJ2-7, is DGGITQSPKYLFRKEGQNVTLSCEQNLNHDAMYWYRQDPGQGLRLIYYSQIVNDFQKGDIAEGYSVSREKKESFPLTVTSAQKNPTAFYLCASSLTGVYEQYFGPGTRLTVT.

The table lists this clone with a few counts. The chain uses TRBV30 and TRBJ2-1; 11 bases fit TRBD2. CDR1 and CDR2 (germline): GTSNPN, SVGIG (reference sequence). V gave up 0 bases and J gave up 3 bases; unmatched junction bases: 4. The CDR3 extends over 16 amino acids. The CDR3 bases are TGTGCCTGGAGTGTACCGGGACTAGCGGACTACAATGAGCAGTTCTTC. Its protein is CAWSVPGLADYNEQFF.

As DNA, the CDR3 is TGTGCCAGCAGCGGTCTGGGCTACACCTTC. Translating it yields CASSGLGYTF. The rearrangement uses TRBV9 and TRBJ1-2; D unresolved. Trimming took off 3 bases at V and 8 bases at J, with 5 bases between the two ends. Germline CDR1 is SGDLS and CDR2 is YYNGEE. The CDR3 is 10 residues long.

The chain combines TRBV5-6 with TRBJ1-4, with a possible D match to TRBD1 (6 bases). CDR3 length: 15 residues. Germline V gene data show CDR1 as SGHDT and CDR2 as YYEEEE. Trimming removed 0 bases at V and 8 bases at J, with 14 bases between. CDR3 region: CASSLGGGAMEKLFF. CDR3 sequence (DNA): TGTGCCAGCAGCTTGGGTGGGGGCGCGATGGAAAAACTGTTTTTT.

This chain uses TRBV7-9 with TRBJ2-7, with 8 bases identical to TRBD1. The length of the CDR3 is 15 residues. V was clipped by 6 bases and J by 0 bases; unmatched bases: 7. The V gene's germline CDR1 is SEHNR and CDR2 FQNEAQ (reference sequence). CDR3 sequence reads: CASSPGTGISYEQYF. CDR3 DNA sequence: TGTGCCAGCAGTCCCGGGACAGGAATCTCCTACGAGCAGTACTTC.

The chain combines TRBV7-9 with TRBJ1-2; TRBD1 agrees at 8 bases. The CDR3 is 15 residues long. Unmatched junction bases numbered 8, after V lost 4 bases and J lost 4 bases. In germline, CDR1 is SEHNR, CDR2 FQNEAQ (reference sequence). CDR3 in DNA: TGTGCCAGCAGCTCACCACAGGGGGAGGGCTATGGCTACACCTTC. It encodes CASSSPQGEGYGYTF.